This TCR beta chain was recorded in a study of breast tumors, draining lymph nodes, adjacent tissues. The lymph nodes were axillary draining lymph nodes from breast cancer patients. General study points: Tumor T cell lymph node origin was a supported hypothesis, not proven. Tumor TCR diversity was below lymph nodes but above nontumor tissue.

TCRdb ran MiXCR on the multiplex PCR reads and lists one entry per CDR3 protein. The repertoire consists of approximately 140,000 distinct CDR3 sequences, with less than 35% occurring once and the leading ten covering around 2.3%. This clonotype was observed at least ten times. The target antigen is unknown. The source of this sequence is a female donor with breast cancer. Some clones in this sample may be carry-over from other donors' samples. Sequenced sample: axillary lymph node tissue.

As DNA, the CDR3 is TGTGCCAGCAGTCCACGAAGGGACGGCGGGTACTATGGCTACACCTTC. It translates to CASSPRRDGGYYGYTF. The rearrangement joins TRBV6-5 to TRBJ1-2, with D possibly TRBD1 on 5 matching bases. The CDR3 runs 16 residues. Deletions cut 5 bases from V and 3 bases from J, with 19 bases between. Per germline, CDR1 MNHEY and CDR2 SVGAGI.